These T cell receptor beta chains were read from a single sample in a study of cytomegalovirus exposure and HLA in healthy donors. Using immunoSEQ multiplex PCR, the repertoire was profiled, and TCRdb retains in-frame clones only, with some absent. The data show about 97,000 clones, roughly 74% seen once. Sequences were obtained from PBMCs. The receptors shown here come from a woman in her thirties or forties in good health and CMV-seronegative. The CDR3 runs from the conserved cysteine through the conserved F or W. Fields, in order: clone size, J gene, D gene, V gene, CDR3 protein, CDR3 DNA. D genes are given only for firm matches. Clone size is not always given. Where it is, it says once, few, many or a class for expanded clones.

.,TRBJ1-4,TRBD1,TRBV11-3,CASSSRQGPYEKLFF,TGTGCCAGCAGCTCCAGACAGGGACCGTATGAAAAACTGTTTTTT
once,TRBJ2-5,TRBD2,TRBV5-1,CASVIAGQETQYF,TGCGCCAGCGTAATAGCGGGACAAGAGACCCAGTACTTC
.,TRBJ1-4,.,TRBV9,CASSARGGEKLFF,TGTGCCAGCAGCGCCCGGGGGGGTGAAAAACTGTTTTTT
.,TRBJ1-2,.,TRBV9,CASSVGQVNGYTF,TGTGCCAGCAGCGTAGGACAGGTGAATGGCTACACCTTC
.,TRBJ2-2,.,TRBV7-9,CASSLPAGELFF,TGTGCCAGCAGCCTCCCGGCCGGGGAGCTGTTTTTT
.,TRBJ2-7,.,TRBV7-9,CASSSTGQTYEQYF,TGTGCCAGCAGCTCCACAGGACAGACTTACGAGCAGTACTTC
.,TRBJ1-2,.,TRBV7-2,CASSPERGGAVYGYTF,TGTGCCAGCAGCCCAGAAAGGGGGGGGGCCGTTTATGGCTACACCTTC
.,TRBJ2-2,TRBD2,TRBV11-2,CASTPRRGVEITGELFF,TGTGCCAGCACCCCCCGGCGGGGGGTTGAGATCACCGGGGAGCTGTTTTTT
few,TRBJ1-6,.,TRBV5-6,CASSLDDSYSPLHF,TGTGCCAGCAGCTTGGATGACAGCTATTCACCCCTCCACTTT
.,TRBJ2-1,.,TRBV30,CAWATLNEQFF,TGTGCCTGGGCCACTCTCAATGAGCAGTTCTTC